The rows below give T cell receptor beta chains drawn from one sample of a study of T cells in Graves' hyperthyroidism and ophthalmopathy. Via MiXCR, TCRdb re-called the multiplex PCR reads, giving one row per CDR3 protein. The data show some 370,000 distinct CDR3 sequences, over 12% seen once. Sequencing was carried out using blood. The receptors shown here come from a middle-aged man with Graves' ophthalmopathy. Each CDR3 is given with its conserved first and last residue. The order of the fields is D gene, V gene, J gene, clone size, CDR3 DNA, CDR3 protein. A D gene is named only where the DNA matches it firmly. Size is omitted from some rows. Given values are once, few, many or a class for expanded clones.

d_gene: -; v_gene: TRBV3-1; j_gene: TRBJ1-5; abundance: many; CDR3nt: TGTGCCAGCAGCCCCACAGGGAATACAGATCAGCCCCAGCATTTT; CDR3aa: CASSPTGNTDQPQHF
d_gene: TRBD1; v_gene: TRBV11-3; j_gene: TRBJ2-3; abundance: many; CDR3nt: TGTGCCAGCAGAGACAGGGGGCGGGGAGATACGCAGTATTTT; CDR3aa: CASRDRGRGDTQYF
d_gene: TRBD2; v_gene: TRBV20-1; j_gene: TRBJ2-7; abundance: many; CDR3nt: TGCAGTGCCAGACTAGCGGGTTACGAGCAGTACTTC; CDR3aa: CSARLAGYEQYF
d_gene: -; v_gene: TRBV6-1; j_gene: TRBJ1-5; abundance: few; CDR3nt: TGTGCCAGCAGTTACGGGGGTGAGGGACATCAGCCCCAGCATTTT; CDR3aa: CASSYGGEGHQPQHF
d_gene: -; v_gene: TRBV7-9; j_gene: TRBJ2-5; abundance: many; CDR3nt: TGTGCCAGCGAAGGGGTTGGGACCCAGTACTTC; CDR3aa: CASEGVGTQYF
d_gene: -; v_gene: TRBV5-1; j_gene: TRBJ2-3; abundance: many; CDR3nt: TGCGCCAGCAGCCCCCGTTATACGGGAGAAAGCACAGATACGCAGTATTTT; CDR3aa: CASSPRYTGESTDTQYF
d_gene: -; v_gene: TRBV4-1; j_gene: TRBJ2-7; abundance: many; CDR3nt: TGCGCCAGCAGCCAAGATAGTGGGACCCTCGCCGAGCAGTACTTC; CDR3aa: CASSQDSGTLAEQYF
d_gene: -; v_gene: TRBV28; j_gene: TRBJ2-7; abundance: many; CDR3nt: TGTGCCAGCAGGATGAGCAGCTACGAGCAGTACTTC; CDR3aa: CASRMSSYEQYF
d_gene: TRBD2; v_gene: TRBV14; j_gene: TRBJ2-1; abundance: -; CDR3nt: TGTGCCAGCAGCCCCCCGGGACTAGCGGCCCTTAATGAGCAGTTCTTC; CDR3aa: CASSPPGLAALNEQFF
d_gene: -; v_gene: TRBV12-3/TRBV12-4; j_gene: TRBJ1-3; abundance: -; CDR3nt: TGTGCCAGCAGTTTCACCGCACGGACCTCTGGAAACACCATATATTTT; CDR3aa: CASSFTARTSGNTIYF
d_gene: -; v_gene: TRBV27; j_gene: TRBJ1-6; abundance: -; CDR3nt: TGTGCCAGCAGTTCCCTGGGTCAGCATAATTCACCCCTCCACTTT; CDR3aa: CASSSLGQHNSPLHF
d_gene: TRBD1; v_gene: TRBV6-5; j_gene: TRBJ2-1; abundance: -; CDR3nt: TGTGCCAGCAGTTACTCAGGACAGGGTCCGAATGAGCAGTTCTTC; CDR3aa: CASSYSGQGPNEQFF
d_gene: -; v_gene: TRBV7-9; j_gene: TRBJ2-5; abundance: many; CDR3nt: TGTGCCAGCAGCTTAGAAGGGACTCTTAAGACCCAGTACTTC; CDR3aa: CASSLEGTLKTQYF
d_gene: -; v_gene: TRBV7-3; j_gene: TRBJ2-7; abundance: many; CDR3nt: TGTGCCAGCAGCTTAGGGGTAGGTCGCTCCTACGAGCAGTACTTC; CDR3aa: CASSLGVGRSYEQYF
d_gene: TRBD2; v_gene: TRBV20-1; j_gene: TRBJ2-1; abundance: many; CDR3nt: TGCAGTGCCGGAAGCGGGAGGGCCTCGAATGAGCAGTTCTTC; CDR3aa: CSAGSGRASNEQFF
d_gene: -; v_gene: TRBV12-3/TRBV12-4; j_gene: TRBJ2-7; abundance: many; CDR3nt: TGTGCCAGCAGTTTCGGCGAGCAGTACTTC; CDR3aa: CASSFGEQYF
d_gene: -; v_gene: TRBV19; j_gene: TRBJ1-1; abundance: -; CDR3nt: TGTGCCAGTAGACAGGCCCTCACTGAAGCTTTCTTT; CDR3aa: CASRQALTEAFF
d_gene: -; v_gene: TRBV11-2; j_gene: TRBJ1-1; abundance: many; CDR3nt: TGTGCCAGCAGCCAGACCGGGGTTACTGAAGCTTTCTTT; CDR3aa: CASSQTGVTEAFF
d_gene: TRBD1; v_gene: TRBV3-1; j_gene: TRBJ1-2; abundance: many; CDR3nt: TGTGCCAGCAGCCAAGGGACGGACAGGAACTATGGCTACACCTTC; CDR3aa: CASSQGTDRNYGYTF
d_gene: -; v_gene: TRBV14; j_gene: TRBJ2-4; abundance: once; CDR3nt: TGTGCCAGCAGTTATGGGAGAAACATTCAGTACTTC; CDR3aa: CASSYGRNIQYF
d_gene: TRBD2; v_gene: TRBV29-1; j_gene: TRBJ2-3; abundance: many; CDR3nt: TGCAGCGCATTGACTAGCGGGAGCACAGATACGCAGTATTTT; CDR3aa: CSALTSGSTDTQYF
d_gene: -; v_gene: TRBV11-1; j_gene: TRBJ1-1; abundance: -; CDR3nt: TGTGCCGGCAGCTTAAGGGTGAACACTGAAGCTTTCTTT; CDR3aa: CAGSLRVNTEAFF
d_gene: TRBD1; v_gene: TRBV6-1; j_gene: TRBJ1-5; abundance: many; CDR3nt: TGTGCCAGCAGTGTTTCAGGGGGATCTGATCAGCCCCAGCATTTT; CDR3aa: CASSVSGGSDQPQHF
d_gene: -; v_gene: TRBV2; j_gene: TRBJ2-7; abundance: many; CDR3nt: TGTGCCAGCAGTGGTGATGGGGAGCAGTACTTC; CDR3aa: CASSGDGEQYF
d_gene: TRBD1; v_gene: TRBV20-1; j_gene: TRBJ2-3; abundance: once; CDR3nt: TGCAGTGCTAGAGTACCGGGACAGGGGAGCACAGATACGCAGTATTTT; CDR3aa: CSARVPGQGSTDTQYF
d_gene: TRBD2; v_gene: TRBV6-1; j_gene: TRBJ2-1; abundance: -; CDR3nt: TGTGCCAGCAGAAATGGGGGGGGACCCTACAATGAGCAGTTCTTC; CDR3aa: CASRNGGGPYNEQFF
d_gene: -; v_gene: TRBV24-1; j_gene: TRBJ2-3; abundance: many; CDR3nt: TGTGCCACCAGTGATTTCGGCAGTAGCACAGATACGCAGTATTTT; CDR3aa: CATSDFGSSTDTQYF
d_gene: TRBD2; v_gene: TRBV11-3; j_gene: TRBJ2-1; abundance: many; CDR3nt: TGTGCCAGCAGCTGGACTAGCGGCCCCTACAATGAGCAGTTCTTC; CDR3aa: CASSWTSGPYNEQFF
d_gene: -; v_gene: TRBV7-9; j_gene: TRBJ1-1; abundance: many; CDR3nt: TGTGCCAGCAGCGGCCTGCCAGGGAACACTGAAGCTTTCTTT; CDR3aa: CASSGLPGNTEAFF
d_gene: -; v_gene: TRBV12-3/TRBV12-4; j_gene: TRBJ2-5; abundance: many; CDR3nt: TGTGCCAGCAGGAGCGGAGCGTACCAAGAGACCCAGTACTTC; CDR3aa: CASRSGAYQETQYF
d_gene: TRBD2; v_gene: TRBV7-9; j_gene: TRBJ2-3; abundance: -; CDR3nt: TGTGCCAGCAGCTTAGCGCAACCATCTAGCGGGAGGCCCAGCGGGGGTACGCAGTATTTT; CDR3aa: CASSLAQPSSGRPSGGTQYF
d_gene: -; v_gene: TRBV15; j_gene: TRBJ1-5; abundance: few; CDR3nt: TGTGCCACCAGCAGTGAACAGATTCTTGGTCAGCCCCAGCATTTT; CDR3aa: CATSSEQILGQPQHF